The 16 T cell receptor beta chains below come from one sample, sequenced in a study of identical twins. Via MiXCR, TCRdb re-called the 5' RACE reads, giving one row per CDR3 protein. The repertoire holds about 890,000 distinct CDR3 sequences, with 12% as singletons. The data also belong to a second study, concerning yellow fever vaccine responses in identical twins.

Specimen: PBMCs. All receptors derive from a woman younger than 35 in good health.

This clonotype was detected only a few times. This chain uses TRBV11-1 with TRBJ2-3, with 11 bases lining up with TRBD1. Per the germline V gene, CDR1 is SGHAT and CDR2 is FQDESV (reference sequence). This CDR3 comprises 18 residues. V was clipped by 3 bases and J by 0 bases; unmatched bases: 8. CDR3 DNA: TGTGCCAGCAGCTTCCCAGGGACAGGGGGAAGTAGCACAGATACGCAGTATTTT. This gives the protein CASSFPGTGGSSTDTQYF.

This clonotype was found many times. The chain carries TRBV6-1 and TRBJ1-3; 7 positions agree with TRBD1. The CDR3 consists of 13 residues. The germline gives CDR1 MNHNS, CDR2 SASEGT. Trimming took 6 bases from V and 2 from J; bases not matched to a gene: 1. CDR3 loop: CASRQGAGNTIYF. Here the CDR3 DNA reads TGTGCCAGCAGGCAGGGGGCTGGAAACACCATATATTTT.

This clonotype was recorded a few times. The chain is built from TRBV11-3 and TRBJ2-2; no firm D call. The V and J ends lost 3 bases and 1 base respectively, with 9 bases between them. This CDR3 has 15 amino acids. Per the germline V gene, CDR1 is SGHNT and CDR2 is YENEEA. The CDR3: CASSFWAVNTGELFF. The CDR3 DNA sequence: TGTGCCAGCAGCTTTTGGGCCGTGAACACCGGGGAGCTGTTTTTT.

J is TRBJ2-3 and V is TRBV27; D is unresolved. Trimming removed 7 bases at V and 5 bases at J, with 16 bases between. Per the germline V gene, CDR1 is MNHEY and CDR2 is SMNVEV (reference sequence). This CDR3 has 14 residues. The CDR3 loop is CASNGRRRGDTQYF. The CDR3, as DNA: TGTGCCAGCAACGGGCGGAGACGAGGAGATACGCAGTATTTT.

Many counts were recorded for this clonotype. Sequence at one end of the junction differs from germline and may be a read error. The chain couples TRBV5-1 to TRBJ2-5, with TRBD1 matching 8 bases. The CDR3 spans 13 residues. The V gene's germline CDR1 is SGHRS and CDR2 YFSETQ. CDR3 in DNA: TGTGCCAGCAGCTTACAGGGGGGAGAGACCCAGTACTTC. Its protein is CASSLQGGETQYF.

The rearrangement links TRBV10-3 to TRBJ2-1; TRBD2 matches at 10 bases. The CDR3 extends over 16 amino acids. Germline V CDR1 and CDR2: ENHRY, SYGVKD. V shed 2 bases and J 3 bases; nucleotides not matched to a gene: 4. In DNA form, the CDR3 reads TGTGCCATCAGTGAGGAGGCTAGCGGGGGCTACAATGAGCAGTTCTTC. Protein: CAISEEASGGYNEQFF.

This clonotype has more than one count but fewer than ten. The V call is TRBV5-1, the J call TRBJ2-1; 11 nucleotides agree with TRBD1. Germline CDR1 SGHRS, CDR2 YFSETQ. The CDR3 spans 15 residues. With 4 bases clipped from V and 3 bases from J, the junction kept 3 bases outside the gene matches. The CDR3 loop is CASSTGQGVYNEQFF. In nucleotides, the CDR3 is TGCGCCAGCAGCACGGGACAGGGGGTCTACAATGAGCAGTTCTTC. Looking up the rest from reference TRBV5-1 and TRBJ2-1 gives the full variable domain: KAGVTQTPRYLIKTRGQQVTLSCSPISGHRSVSWYQQTPGQGLQFLFEYFSETQRNKGNFPGRFSGRQFSNSRSEMNVSTLELGDSALYLCASSTGQGVYNEQFFGPGTRLTVL.

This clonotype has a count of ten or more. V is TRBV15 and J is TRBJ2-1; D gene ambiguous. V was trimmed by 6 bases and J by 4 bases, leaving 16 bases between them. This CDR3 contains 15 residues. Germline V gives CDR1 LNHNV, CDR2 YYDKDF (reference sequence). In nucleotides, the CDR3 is TGTGCCACCAGTTTTGAGTCAAAACGTTACAATGAGCAGTTCTTC. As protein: CATSFESKRYNEQFF.

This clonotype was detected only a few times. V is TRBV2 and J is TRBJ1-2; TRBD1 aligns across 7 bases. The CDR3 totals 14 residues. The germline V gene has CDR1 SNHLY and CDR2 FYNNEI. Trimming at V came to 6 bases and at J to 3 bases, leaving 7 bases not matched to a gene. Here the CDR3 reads CASRGDSGYYGYTF. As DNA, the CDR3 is TGTGCCAGCAGAGGGGACAGCGGCTACTATGGCTACACCTTC.

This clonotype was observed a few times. The CDR3 DNA sequence: TGTGCCAGCAGGCGAGACAGGGGCTATAATTCACCCCTCCACTTT. This translates into CASRRDRGYNSPLHF. V and J are TRBV9 and TRBJ1-6; 8 bases align to TRBD1. The ends lost 5 bases at V and 3 bases at J; junction bases unmatched: 4. This CDR3 has 15 amino acids. In germline, CDR1 is SGDLS, CDR2 YYNGEE.

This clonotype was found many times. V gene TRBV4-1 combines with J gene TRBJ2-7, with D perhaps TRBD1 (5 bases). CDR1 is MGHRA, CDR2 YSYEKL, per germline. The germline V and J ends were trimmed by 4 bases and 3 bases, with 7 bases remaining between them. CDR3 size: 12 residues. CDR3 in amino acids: CASSLGDYEQYV. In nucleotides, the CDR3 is TGCGCCAGCAGCCTAGGGGACTACGAGCAGTACGTC.

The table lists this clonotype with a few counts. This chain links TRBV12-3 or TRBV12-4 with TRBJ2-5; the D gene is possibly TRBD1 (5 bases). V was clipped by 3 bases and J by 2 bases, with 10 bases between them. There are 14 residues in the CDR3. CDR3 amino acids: CASSFADSQETQYF. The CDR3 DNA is TGTGCCAGCAGTTTCGCCGACAGTCAAGAGACCCAGTACTTC.

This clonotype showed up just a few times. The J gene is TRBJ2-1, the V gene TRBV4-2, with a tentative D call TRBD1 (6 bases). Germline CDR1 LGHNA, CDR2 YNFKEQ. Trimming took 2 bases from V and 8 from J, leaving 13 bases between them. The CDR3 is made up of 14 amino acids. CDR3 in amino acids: CASSQSDRWDEQFF. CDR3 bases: TGTGCCAGCAGCCAATCCGACAGGTGGGATGAGCAGTTCTTC.

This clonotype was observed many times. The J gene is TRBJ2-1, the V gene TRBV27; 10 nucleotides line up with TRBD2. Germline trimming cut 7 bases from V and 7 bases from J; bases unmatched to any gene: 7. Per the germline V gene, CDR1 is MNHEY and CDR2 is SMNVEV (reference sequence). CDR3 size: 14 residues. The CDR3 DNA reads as TGTGCCAGCATTTCTAGCGGGAGTAGGAATGAGCAGTTCTTC. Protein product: CASISSGSRNEQFF.

The CDR3 DNA reads TGCAGTGCTATTGGGACCGGGACTAGTCACAATGAGCAGTTCTTC. Amino acid sequence: CSAIGTGTSHNEQFF. The chain links TRBV20-1 to TRBJ2-1, with 8 bases matching TRBD2. With V trimmed by 4 bases and J by 5 bases, 10 bases remained unmatched. The germline CDR1 and CDR2 sequences are DFQATT and SNEGSKA (reference sequence). The CDR3 totals 15 residues.

This CDR3 is CASSNGLDYEQYF. CDR3 coding DNA: TGTGCCAGCAGTAATGGACTAGACTACGAGCAGTACTTC. The gene calls are TRBV12-3 or TRBV12-4 and TRBJ2-7; 7 positions agree with TRBD2. The CDR3 runs to 13 residues. The V segment lost 5 bases and the J segment 3 bases; nucleotides outside the gene matches: 4.